These 27 T cell receptor beta chains originate from one sample sequenced in a study of cytomegalovirus exposure and HLA in healthy donors. Produced via immunoSEQ multiplex PCR; TCRdb's table is partial and in-frame only. This table has roughly 300,000 clones, roughly 85% appearing once. Source material: PBMCs. These receptors all stem from a woman aged 18-30 years in good health and CMV-seronegative.

J is TRBJ2-1 and V is TRBV7-6; 8 nucleotides match TRBD2. V lost 4 bases to trimming and J lost 4 bases; unmatched junction nucleotides: 9. Germline-derived CDR1 and CDR2 are SGHVS and FNYEAQ. This CDR3 is 16 amino acids long. The CDR3 DNA sequence: TGTGCCAGCAGCTCAGCGGGAGCCGGGAAATACAATGAGCAGTTCTTC. Protein: CASSSAGAGKYNEQFF.

This rearrangement joins TRBV18 to TRBJ1-1, with TRBD1 matching 9 bases. The CDR3 covers 14 residues. The germline V gene encodes CDR1 KGHSH and CDR2 LQKENI. V gave up 5 bases and J gave up 6 bases; unmatched junction bases: 7. Written as DNA, the CDR3 is TGTGCCAGCTCAATCGGGACAGGGAGGGCTGAAGCTTTCTTT. Translation gives CASSIGTGRAEAFF.

J is TRBJ2-1 and V is TRBV7-2; D unclear. CDR3 length: 15 residues. Between the trimmed V and J ends, which lost 7 bases and 0 bases, there was a span of 13 bases. Germline V gene sequence: CDR1 SGHTA, CDR2 FQGNSA. In DNA form, the CDR3 reads TGTGCCAGCATGAGTCCCTCGAGCTCCTACAATGAGCAGTTCTTC. Protein product: CASMSPSSSYNEQFF.

This clone was counted only a few times. The chain couples TRBV4-1 to TRBJ2-7; D remains unclear. V shed 0 bases and J shed 0 bases, with 6 bases lying between them. This CDR3 is 14 amino acids long. CDR1 is MGHRA and CDR2 is YSYEKL in the germline V gene. CDR3 DNA: TGCGCCAGCAGCCAAGATCCCGGCTCCTACGAGCAGTACTTC. Its translation is CASSQDPGSYEQYF.

The genes are TRBV5-1 and TRBJ1-3; possibly TRBD1 for D (6 bases). Trimming took off 2 bases at V and 0 bases at J, with 15 bases between the two ends. CDR3 length equals 17 residues. Germline assignment: CDR1 SGHRS and CDR2 YFSETQ. The CDR3 reads CASSLSQTGPSGNTIYF. CDR3 nucleotides: TGCGCCAGCAGCTTATCTCAAACAGGGCCCTCTGGAAACACCATATATTTT.

The genes are TRBV5-1 and TRBJ2-5; 9 bases fit TRBD2. Germline loops: CDR1 SGHRS, CDR2 YFSETQ. The CDR3 consists of 16 residues. V was clipped by 2 bases and J by 1 base; unmatched bases: 6. The CDR3 protein is CASSFLAGVGQETQYF. As DNA, the CDR3 is TGCGCCAGCAGCTTTTTAGCGGGAGTAGGCCAAGAGACCCAGTACTTC.

V and J are TRBV15 and TRBJ1-2, with 9 bases matching TRBD1. The V gene end was trimmed by 3 bases and the J gene end by 8 bases; junction bases not matched to a gene: 4. CDR3 length: 13 amino acids. Germline CDR1 LNHNV, CDR2 YYDKDF (reference sequence). The CDR3 protein is CATSRRQGVGYTF. The CDR3 DNA reads as TGTGCCACCAGCAGGCGACAGGGGGTAGGCTACACCTTC.

The gene calls are TRBV15 and TRBJ2-5; no definite D call. Per germline, CDR1 LNHNV and CDR2 YYDKDF (reference sequence). V lost 2 bases to trimming and J lost 5 bases, with 15 bases between them. CDR3 length equals 15 residues. The chain's CDR3 is CATSRRSAFGETQYF. CDR3 nucleotides: TGTGCCACCAGCAGACGCAGCGCCTTCGGTGAGACCCAGTACTTC.

This clone has just one count. The chain couples TRBV15 to TRBJ2-7; 9 bases line up with TRBD1. CDR3 length equals 17 residues. The J segment lost 0 bases and the V segment lost 1 base, leaving 7 bases of the junction unmatched. Germline CDR1 LNHNV, CDR2 YYDKDF (reference sequence). CDR3 nucleotide sequence: TGTGCCACCAGCAGAGTGACAGGGGGGCCGAGCTCCTACGAGCAGTACTTC. It codes for CATSRVTGGPSSYEQYF.

The chain uses TRBV25-1 and TRBJ2-5; TRBD1 agrees at 8 bases. The V and J ends lost 1 base and 5 bases, in that order; junction bases with no gene match: 12. Germline V gene sequence: CDR1 MGHDK, CDR2 SYGVNS. This CDR3 contains 17 residues. The CDR3 DNA reads as TGTGCCAGCAGTGAATCAGGACAGGGTTTGAGTGGCGAGACCCAGTACTTC. As protein: CASSESGQGLSGETQYF.

The V and J genes are TRBV11-1 and TRBJ1-4, with TRBD1 matching 8 bases. Germline CDR1 and CDR2: SGHAT and FQDESV (reference sequence). V lost 3 bases, J lost 3 bases, and 6 bases stayed unmatched. The CDR3 is made up of 16 amino acids. CDR3 loop: CASSFGQGTPNEKLFF. The CDR3 DNA is TGTGCCAGCAGCTTCGGACAGGGAACGCCTAATGAAAAACTGTTTTTT.

J is TRBJ1-3 and V is TRBV7-2, with D possibly being TRBD1 (5 bases). Germline V gene data show CDR1 as SGHTA and CDR2 as FQGNSA. CDR3 length equals 15 residues. V lost 5 bases, J lost 0 bases, and 11 bases lay in between. CDR3 sequence reads: CASSQGVNSGNTIYF. CDR3 sequence (DNA): TGTGCCAGCAGCCAAGGGGTGAACTCTGGAAACACCATATATTTT.

CDR3 protein: CASRVGQSNTEAFF. CDR3 nucleotide sequence: TGTGCCAGCAGAGTAGGACAGTCGAACACTGAAGCTTTCTTT. This sequence joins TRBV6-1 and TRBJ1-1, with D tentatively TRBD1 (6 bases). CDR3 length: 14 residues. CDR1 is MNHNS and CDR2 is SASEGT in the germline V gene. V shed 6 bases and J shed 1 base, with 12 bases lying between them.

The genes are TRBV30 and TRBJ2-2; the D gene is possibly TRBD2 (6 bases). The germline V and J ends were trimmed by 2 bases and 6 bases, with 13 bases remaining between them. CDR1 is GTSNPN and CDR2 is SVGIG in the germline V gene (reference sequence). The CDR3 has 14 residues. The CDR3 loop is CAWSMEGAAGELFF. CDR3 nucleotides: TGTGCCTGGAGTATGGAGGGCGCGGCCGGGGAGCTGTTTTTT.

This chain connects TRBV6-1 to TRBJ1-2, with 8 nucleotides matching TRBD1. This CDR3 region has 14 residues. The V and J ends lost 5 bases and 8 bases, in that order; junction bases with no gene match: 10. Germline loops: CDR1 MNHNS, CDR2 SASEGT. The CDR3 region is CASSTGGQSEGYTF. CDR3 coding DNA: TGTGCCAGCAGTACAGGGGGACAATCGGAAGGCTACACCTTC.

The V call is TRBV27, the J call TRBJ1-5, with TRBD1 as a possible D gene (5 bases). The CDR3 sequence is 13 residues long. From germline, CDR1 is MNHEY and CDR2 SMNVEV (reference sequence). V was cut by 6 bases and J by 6 bases, with 12 bases left in between. The CDR3 spells CASRARGAQPQHF. CDR3 bases: TGTGCCAGCAGGGCCCGCGGGGCTCAGCCCCAGCATTTT.

The table lists this clone with a count of one. V usage is TRBV9 and J usage is TRBJ2-5, with 10 positions matching TRBD1. This CDR3 spans 17 amino acids. Unmatched junction bases numbered 12, after V lost 2 bases and J lost 5 bases. Germline lookup yields CDR1 SGDLS and CDR2 YYNGEE. CDR3 region: CASSVGTRQGAMETQYF. CDR3 DNA: TGTGCCAGCAGCGTTGGTACTAGACAGGGGGCAATGGAGACCCAGTACTTC.

The genes are TRBV28 and TRBJ2-7; no clear D. The V and J ends lost 5 bases and 2 bases respectively, with 13 bases between them. The length of the CDR3 is 14 residues. Germline V lookup: CDR1 MDHEN, CDR2 SYDVKM. The CDR3 nucleotides read TGTGCCAGCAGTGCGCCTTGGTCGACCTACGAGCAGTACTTC. It codes for CASSAPWSTYEQYF.

The V gene is TRBV28, the J gene TRBJ2-3; maybe TRBD1 (6 bases). The CDR3 runs 19 residues. The germline V gene has CDR1 MDHEN and CDR2 SYDVKM. V shed 2 bases and J shed 0 bases, with 21 bases lying between them. CDR3 amino acids: CASSLTTPPGDPSTDTQYF. The CDR3, as DNA: TGTGCCAGCAGTTTAACTACACCACCAGGGGATCCGAGCACAGATACGCAGTATTTT.

This chain joins TRBV15 and TRBJ2-3; D not certain. Looked up from germline, CDR1 is LNHNV and CDR2 is YYDKDF (reference sequence). The germline V and J ends were trimmed by 4 bases and 2 bases, with 7 bases remaining between them. This CDR3 has 13 residues. The DNA for the CDR3 is TGTGCCACCAGCAAATTAGACACAGATACGCAGTATTTT. Residues: CATSKLDTDTQYF. Using reference TRBV15 and TRBJ2-3 for the parts outside the CDR3, the full variable domain is DAMVIQNPRYQVTQFGKPVTLSCSQTLNHNVMYWYQQKSSQAPKLLFHYYDKDFNNEADTPDNFQSRRPNTSFCFLDIRSPGLGDTAMYLCATSKLDTDTQYFGPGTRLTVL.

The V call is TRBV10-3, the J call TRBJ2-7; 11 bases line up with TRBD2. CDR1 is ENHRY and CDR2 is SYGVKD in the germline V gene. The length of the CDR3 is 15 residues. V shed 7 bases and J 3 bases; nucleotides not matched to a gene: 8. CDR3 protein: CAITAGTSGVYEQYF. As DNA, the CDR3 is TGTGCCATCACCGCCGGGACTAGCGGAGTCTACGAGCAGTACTTC.

The chain combines TRBV28 with TRBJ2-7; 9 bases line up with TRBD2. This CDR3 comprises 14 residues. Per the germline V gene, CDR1 is MDHEN and CDR2 is SYDVKM. After removal of 5 bases from V and 2 bases from J, the junction contained 4 bases not matched to a gene. The CDR3: CASSKGLAPYEQYF. The CDR3 region has the DNA TGTGCCAGCAGTAAGGGACTAGCCCCCTACGAGCAGTACTTC. The variable domain in full, with the rest retrieved from reference TRBV28 and TRBJ2-7, is DVKVTQSSRYLVKRTGEKVFLECVQDMDHENMFWYRQDPGLGLRLIYFSYDVKMKEKGDIPEGYSVSREKKERFSLILESASTNQTSMYLCASSKGLAPYEQYFGPGTRLTVT.

This clone appeared once. V usage is TRBV14 and J usage is TRBJ2-3; D might be TRBD2 (6 bases). This CDR3 has 15 residues. Germline V gene data show CDR1 as SGHDN and CDR2 as FVKESK. Trimming pared 4 bases from V and 1 base from J, leaving 12 bases between. As DNA, the CDR3 is TGTGCCAGCAGCCCTTGGGACTCTGGCACAGATACGCAGTATTTT. Translated, it gives CASSPWDSGTDTQYF.

The chain links TRBV23-1 to TRBJ2-1; possible D gene TRBD1, 6 bases. TRBV23-1 is an open reading frame whose function is uncertain. This CDR3 is 15 amino acids long. The V end lost 1 base, the J end lost 5 bases, and 12 bases lay between the germline ends. The CDR3 loop is CASSQFGRGDNEQFF. The CDR3 nucleotides are TGCGCCAGCAGTCAATTCGGCAGGGGCGACAATGAGCAGTTCTTC.

The chain recombines TRBV13 with TRBJ2-1, with D tentatively TRBD2 (6 bases). This CDR3 is built from 15 residues. CDR1 PRHDT and CDR2 FYEKMQ come from the germline V gene (reference sequence). Trimming pared 4 bases from V and 7 bases from J, leaving 17 bases between. CDR3 bases: TGTGCCAGCAGCTCTAAAGGACGGGGGAGAAATGAGCAGTTCTTC. Translation gives CASSSKGRGRNEQFF. Using reference TRBV13 and TRBJ2-1 for the parts outside the CDR3, the full variable domain is AAGVIQSPRHLIKEKRETATLKCYPIPRHDTVYWYQQGPGQDPQFLISFYEKMQSDKGSIPDRFSAQQFSDYHSELNMSSLELGDSALYFCASSSKGRGRNEQFFGPGTRLTVL.

This clone was seen more than once but under ten times. V usage is TRBV29-1 and J usage is TRBJ2-3, with 8 bases that match TRBD1. CDR3 length: 14 amino acids. Germline CDR1 and CDR2: SQVTM and ANQGSEA. Trimming at V came to 7 bases and at J to 4 bases, leaving 10 bases not matched to a gene. CDR3 amino acids: CSAPDQGASDTQYF. The CDR3 bases are TGCAGCGCCCCGGACCAGGGGGCATCAGATACGCAGTATTTT.

The gene calls are TRBV11-2 and TRBJ1-2, with 9 bases matching TRBD1. Looked up from germline, CDR1 is SGHAT and CDR2 is FQNNGV. J lost 5 bases, V lost 4 bases, and 8 bases had no gene match. The CDR3 loop spans 15 amino acids. CDR3 amino acids: CASSSVRQGGYGYTF. The CDR3, as DNA: TGTGCCAGCAGCTCGGTTCGACAGGGGGGTTATGGCTACACCTTC.